What follows is one T cell receptor beta chain and its context. No cognate antigen has been identified for it. No qualities accompany the bases; no much larger clone lies one base away. The receptor library was made with the immunoSEQ multiplex PCR assay. Rearranged TCR beta chain sequences were amplified with the hsTCRB Kit following the manufacturer's protocol. An Illumina MiSeq was used to sequence the TCRB libraries. The authors processed their data as follows. The proprietary platform of the kit vendor was used for demultiplexing, trimming and gene mapping. TCRdb mirrors the immuneACCESS table, restricted to in-frame sequences. Some clones are absent from its copies; in checked studies, under half trace to an unresolved V gene, and the reason for the others is unknown. The V and J calls and clone size come from that table; D and trimming were worked out from the DNA. The sample contains about 40,000 clones, approximately 80% of them found a single time. 4.5% to 5.5% of the sample rests with the top ten.

The data were obtained in a study of a mutant IDH1 vaccine in newly diagnosed glioma (dated by TCRdb to 2020 to 2023). Study-wide context: In the chemotherapy-containing groups, vaccination started alongside temozolomide cycles, whereas in patients who had radiotherapy alone it started 4-6 weeks after radiotherapy. The week-35 safety follow-up was designated visit V12, and the week-47 end of study was designated visit V13. Peripheral blood was collected at six visits: V03 (baseline), V05, V07, V10, V12 and V13. For exploratory analyses, under 30 treated patients had longitudinal TCRB deep sequencing done wherever samples were available. Before enrollment, patients had received standard therapy of radiotherapy alone, temozolomide alone, or radiochemotherapy with temozolomide; most received the combination. The roughly 32 treated patients were approximately 60% male and around 40% female, with a mean age of around 40 years. Results and caveats for the whole study, not just this receptor: Changes in the top peripheral T cell clonotypes picked up by TCRB sequencing did not appear to be linked to pseudoprogression. Availability determined which PBMC samples were chosen for TCRB deep sequencing. According to the authors, sample limitations meant that analyses of patient blood samples could not be reproduced. Immune responses induced by the vaccine were seen in roughly 92% of patients across multiple MHC alleles.

Sample time point, as interpreted from the label and publication: week 35, safety follow-up. Every vaccine dose consisted of 300 ug of a 20-mer mutant IDH1 peptide in Montanide, administered subcutaneously together with topical imiquimod. Patients received eight vaccinations in weeks 1, 3, 5, 7, 11, 15, 19 and 23, corresponding to visits V03 through V10. Newly diagnosed WHO grade 3 or 4 IDH1-mutant astrocytomas showing loss of nuclear ATRX were present in the donors. The samples were drawn from NOA16, a multicentre, single-arm, open-label phase I trial in Germany that tested a mutant IDH1 peptide vaccine in humans for the first time. The DNeasy Blood and Tissue Kit was used to extract genomic DNA from EDTA blood for TCRB sequencing. The CDR3 numbers 10 residues from cysteine through phenylalanine. Only CDR3 DNA remains: 30 bases, in frame from the first base. CDR1 and CDR2 (SQVTM, ANQGSEA) derive from the germline V gene. At the junction V is shortened by 4 bases and J by 10 bases; bases outside the gene matches: 3.

The clonotype was recovered from a woman in her forties or fifties with glioma. Sequences were derived from PBMCs, sampled from a glioma patient whose treatment included an IDH1 peptide vaccine. The chain uses TRBV29-1 and TRBJ2-5, with 7 bases aligning to TRBD2. The bases are TGCAGCGTTGTAGGGAGGGACCAGTACTTC. It specifies CSVVGRDQYF.